What follows is one T cell receptor beta chain and its context. Its antigen is still unknown. The data derive from a study of shared clonotypes between healthy human individuals. Study-wide results and caveats: Sample collection involved blood only; tissue repertoires are likely different. Unshared clonotypes carried lower generation probabilities than those common to all four donors. Estimated richness values were generally larger in naive subsets than in memory subsets.

Assay used: immunoSEQ multiplex PCR; TCRdb lists only in-frame clones, some missing. The sample carries more than 550,000 clones, 90% recorded once. CDR3 length equals 15 residues. The ends lost 5 bases at V and 2 bases at J; junction bases unmatched: 6. Germline loops: CDR1 MDHEN, CDR2 SYDVKM. The sample consisted of memory CD8+ T cells from PBMCs. The subset is: CD45RO+ cells pooled with CCR7-negative TemRA cells. This TCR came from a man aged 18 to 30 in good health. Some clones in this sample may be carry-over from other donors' samples. This chain links TRBV28 with TRBJ2-3, with 8 bases identical to TRBD2. CDR3 sequence: CASSPLAASTDTQYF. In DNA, the CDR3 is TGTGCCAGCAGTCCACTAGCGGCTTCCACAGATACGCAGTATTTT.